This is a list of T cell receptor beta chains from one sample in a study of shared clonotypes between healthy human individuals. Produced via immunoSEQ multiplex PCR; TCRdb's table is partial and in-frame only. The sample holds 2 million to 2.5 million clones, around 93% seen once. The specimen sequenced was naive CD4+ T cells from PBMCs. The receptors here all came from a man between 18 and 35 years old in good health. Some clones in this sample may be carry-over from other donors' samples. Each CDR3 is given with its conserved first and last residue. Each record gives: V gene, clone size, D gene, J gene, CDR3 protein, CDR3 DNA. The D gene is left open where the match is weak. Size tells how often a clone was seen (once, few, many) or the class of an expanded clone, and some rows leave it out.

V: TRBV5-6; size: NA; D: NA; J: TRBJ2-7; CDR3: CASKERDTYSYEQYF; DNA: TGTGCCAGCAAGGAACGGGACACCTACTCCTACGAGCAGTACTTC
V: TRBV15; size: NA; D: NA; J: TRBJ2-3; CDR3: CATSRDGRFADTQYF; DNA: TGTGCCACCAGCAGAGATGGAAGGTTCGCAGATACGCAGTATTTT
V: TRBV10-2; size: NA; D: TRBD2; J: TRBJ2-1; CDR3: CASSRLAGPGLNEQFF; DNA: TGCGCCAGCAGCAGGCTAGCGGGCCCCGGATTGAATGAGCAGTTCTTC
V: TRBV11-2; size: NA; D: NA; J: TRBJ1-1; CDR3: CASSSYISQGSNTEAFF; DNA: TGTGCCAGCAGCTCCTACATCAGTCAGGGGTCGAACACTGAAGCTTTCTTT
V: TRBV28; size: few; D: NA; J: TRBJ1-1; CDR3: CASSLSLTEAFF; DNA: TGTGCCAGCAGTTTATCACTCACTGAAGCTTTCTTT
V: TRBV28; size: few; D: NA; J: TRBJ2-7; CDR3: CASSLAGREQYF; DNA: TGTGCCAGCAGTTTAGCGGGCAGGGAGCAGTACTTC
V: TRBV11-2; size: NA; D: NA; J: TRBJ1-5; CDR3: CASSSDTGQPQHF; DNA: TGTGCCAGCAGCTCGGATACGGGCCAGCCCCAGCATTTT
V: TRBV29-1; size: NA; D: NA; J: TRBJ2-1; CDR3: CSVEQRRSSYNEQFF; DNA: TGCAGCGTTGAACAAAGGCGAAGCTCCTACAATGAGCAGTTCTTC
V: TRBV27; size: NA; D: TRBD2; J: TRBJ2-7; CDR3: CASSSSSGREYEQYF; DNA: TGTGCCAGCAGTTCTTCTAGCGGGAGGGAGTACGAGCAGTACTTC
V: TRBV5-6; size: NA; D: NA; J: TRBJ2-2; CDR3: CASSLRGRSGELFF; DNA: TGTGCCAGCAGCTTGCGGGGGCGCAGCGGGGAGCTGTTTTTT
V: TRBV2; size: few; D: NA; J: TRBJ1-2; CDR3: CASSEQGGYTF; DNA: TGTGCCAGCAGCGAACAGGGTGGCTACACCTTC
V: TRBV5-1; size: NA; D: NA; J: TRBJ1-2; CDR3: CASSLQGPYGYTF; DNA: TGCGCCAGCAGCTTGCAAGGGCCCTATGGCTACACCTTC
V: TRBV4-2; size: NA; D: TRBD2; J: TRBJ2-2; CDR3: CASSQVGLAGGLAGELFF; DNA: TGTGCCAGCAGCCAGGTTGGACTAGCGGGAGGGTTGGCCGGGGAGCTGTTTTTT
V: TRBV2; size: NA; D: NA; J: TRBJ2-5; CDR3: CASSEFGRETQYF; DNA: TGTGCCAGCAGTGAATTTGGGAGGGAGACCCAGTACTTC
V: TRBV19; size: NA; D: TRBD2; J: TRBJ2-1; CDR3: CASKTQASGTTNEQFF; DNA: TGTGCCTCTAAAACGCAGGCTAGCGGGACGACTAATGAGCAGTTCTTC
V: TRBV5-6; size: NA; D: TRBD1; J: TRBJ1-2; CDR3: CASSLVPGGLYGYTF; DNA: TGTGCCAGCAGCTTGGTACCAGGGGGTCTATATGGCTACACCTTC
V: TRBV4-1; size: NA; D: TRBD2; J: TRBJ2-5; CDR3: CASSQGLAGPIGMPQYF; DNA: TGCGCCAGCAGCCAGGGACTAGCGGGACCGATCGGAATGCCCCAGTACTTC
V: TRBV9; size: NA; D: TRBD1; J: TRBJ1-1; CDR3: CASSARDRGNTEAFF; DNA: TGTGCCAGCAGCGCCCGGGACAGGGGGAACACTGAAGCTTTCTTT
V: TRBV7-2; size: NA; D: NA; J: TRBJ1-2; CDR3: CASSSQQGPNGYTF; DNA: TGTGCCAGCAGCTCCCAACAGGGCCCGAATGGCTACACCTTC
V: TRBV18; size: NA; D: NA; J: TRBJ2-3; CDR3: CASSPSVVAISTDTQYF; DNA: TGTGCCAGCTCACCCAGCGTGGTAGCTATCAGCACAGATACGCAGTATTTT
V: TRBV5-1; size: NA; D: NA; J: TRBJ1-5; CDR3: CASSPGLVSNQPQHF; DNA: TGCGCCAGCAGCCCCGGACTGGTTAGCAATCAGCCCCAGCATTTT
V: TRBV7-8; size: NA; D: TRBD2; J: TRBJ2-3; CDR3: CASSLVSGSPADTQYF; DNA: TGTGCCAGCAGCTTAGTGAGCGGGAGTCCCGCAGATACGCAGTATTTT
V: TRBV30; size: NA; D: NA; J: TRBJ1-2; CDR3: CAWSMPRTAGYTF; DNA: TGTGCCTGGAGTATGCCCCGGACGGCTGGCTACACCTTC
V: TRBV5-1; size: once; D: TRBD1; J: TRBJ2-1; CDR3: CASSWSTGDGHEQFF; DNA: TGCGCCAGCAGCTGGTCGACAGGGGATGGGCATGAGCAGTTCTTC
V: TRBV29-1; size: NA; D: NA; J: TRBJ1-5; CDR3: CSVVLQGQNQPQHF; DNA: TGCAGCGTTGTGCTACAGGGTCAAAATCAGCCCCAGCATTTT
V: TRBV30; size: few; D: NA; J: TRBJ1-2; CDR3: CAWSVRGRTGYTF; DNA: TGTGCCTGGAGTGTACGGGGCAGGACAGGCTACACCTTC
V: TRBV7-9; size: NA; D: NA; J: TRBJ1-1; CDR3: CASSLKGYTEAFF; DNA: TGTGCCAGCAGCTTAAAGGGGTACACTGAAGCTTTCTTT
V: TRBV10-3; size: NA; D: NA; J: TRBJ2-7; CDR3: CAISGTASSYEQYF; DNA: TGTGCCATCAGTGGGACAGCGAGCTCCTACGAGCAGTACTTC
V: TRBV5-1; size: NA; D: NA; J: TRBJ2-7; CDR3: CASSVNLLSYEQYF; DNA: TGCGCCAGCAGCGTCAATTTACTCTCCTACGAGCAGTACTTC
V: TRBV7-2; size: NA; D: NA; J: TRBJ2-1; CDR3: CASSLRTLGRGLNNEQFF; DNA: TGTGCCAGCAGCTTAAGGACACTGGGGAGGGGGTTAAACAATGAGCAGTTCTTC
V: TRBV7-9; size: NA; D: TRBD1; J: TRBJ1-6; CDR3: CASSRTGESPLHF; DNA: TGTGCCAGCAGCCGGACAGGGGAATCACCCCTCCACTTT
V: TRBV14; size: once; D: NA; J: TRBJ2-1; CDR3: CASSQQDSSYNEQFF; DNA: TGTGCCAGCAGCCAACAGGACAGCTCCTACAATGAGCAGTTCTTC
V: TRBV7-9; size: NA; D: NA; J: TRBJ2-7; CDR3: CASNQNGAYEQYF; DNA: TGTGCCAGCAACCAGAACGGGGCCTACGAGCAGTACTTC
V: TRBV5-5; size: once; D: NA; J: TRBJ1-5; CDR3: CASSLLQGTQPQHF; DNA: TGTGCCAGCAGCTTGCTGCAGGGCACTCAGCCCCAGCATTTT
V: TRBV5-1; size: NA; D: NA; J: TRBJ1-2; CDR3: CASSQEGGSLQGYTF; DNA: TGCGCCAGCAGCCAAGAGGGCGGGTCGCTCCAAGGCTACACCTTC
V: TRBV28; size: NA; D: NA; J: TRBJ1-4; CDR3: CASSRQRGLRGEKLFF; DNA: TGTGCCAGCTCTCGACAAAGGGGGTTGAGGGGGGAAAAACTGTTTTTT
V: TRBV6-1; size: NA; D: NA; J: TRBJ1-1; CDR3: CASSEYQPGDPKRNTEAFF; DNA: TGTGCCAGCAGTGAATATCAGCCAGGGGACCCGAAAAGGAACACTGAAGCTTTCTTT
V: TRBV5-1; size: NA; D: NA; J: TRBJ2-1; CDR3: CASSLVLAGSYNEQFF; DNA: TGCGCCAGCAGCTTGGTATTAGCAGGCTCCTACAATGAGCAGTTCTTC
V: TRBV5-1; size: NA; D: NA; J: TRBJ1-5; CDR3: CASSPRGDSNQPQHF; DNA: TGCGCCAGCAGCCCGCGGGGGGATAGCAATCAGCCCCAGCATTTT
V: TRBV28; size: NA; D: NA; J: TRBJ1-1; CDR3: CASSVRSGPATEAFF; DNA: TGTGCCAGCAGCGTCCGTTCGGGTCCGGCCACTGAAGCTTTCTTT
V: TRBV5-1; size: NA; D: TRBD2; J: TRBJ2-1; CDR3: CASSLDSGSNNEQFF; DNA: TGCGCCAGCAGCTTGGATAGCGGGTCTAACAATGAGCAGTTCTTC